This T cell receptor beta chain was identified during a study of cytomegalovirus exposure and HLA in healthy donors (dated by TCRdb to 2016 to 2017). Background on the whole study: A later analysis indicated that the 90 to 150 validation repertoires were generated on the platform also employed for the 700 or so repertoires of the first cohort. The aim of the study was to test whether cataloging public T cell receptors could identify signatures of past pathogen exposure. Along with the approximately 620-subject first cohort, a separate validation cohort of more than 90 different subjects was used. To predict cytomegalovirus infection status, the study brought together high-throughput TCR immunosequencing, statistical association of individual TCRs with disease status, and machine learning.

The donors were included in the validation cohort of some 120 subjects, a group kept apart from the 666-subject first cohort. About this clone: The antigen it binds to is not known. A junction end diverges from the germline sequence, so it may reflect a read error. Other DNA sequences within the sample encode an identical CDR3.

The library was generated by the immunoSEQ multiplex PCR assay. Regarding the original processing steps: A statistical classification framework was developed to diagnose cytomegalovirus status using the catalog of TCR beta chain sequences. What TCRdb holds here is the immuneACCESS table cut down to in-frame rearrangements. Part of the clones is not present; checked against another copy, under half of the missing clones reflect an unresolved V gene, and the others are unexplained. V and J calls and clone size come straight from that table; D and trimming were deduced from the DNA. Counted in this sample were about 160,000 clones; roughly nine tenths of them appeared once. The biggest ten clones account for 4% to 5% of the sample. General findings and caveats noted by the study authors: In both the original and validation cohorts, the classifier was reported to diagnose cytomegalovirus status with high specificity and sensitivity. A few of the identified cytomegalovirus-associated TCR beta chains were confirmed in vitro to be specific for cytomegalovirus antigens. The authors suggested that the approach could potentially be generalized to other disease states and immunological phenotypes. Across donors, most TCR sequences were observed very rarely, whereas some public TCRs were present in many individuals. The validation cohort had no HLA typing available for a later analysis, so co-occurrence within that cohort was assessed over all 120 or so repertoires. A later analysis found that TCRs clustered in the first cohort also tended to co-occur in the 110 or so validation repertoires, with more than 90% of cluster scores above 0. In the study, some 160 TCR beta chains were listed as associated with cytomegalovirus.

This receptor was identified in a man aged 18 to 29 in good health and CMV-seropositive. Sequencing was carried out using PBMCs.

The CDR3: CAWSPREFYGYTF. The nucleotides read TGTGCCTGGAGCCCCAGGGAATTCTATGGCTACACCTTT. The rearrangement combines TRBV30 with TRBJ1-2; the D gene is possibly TRBD1, with 5 bases matching. The CDR3 runs 13 residues from the cysteine to the phenylalanine. CDR3 DNA only is kept here, 39 bases in frame from base 1. As encoded in the germline V gene (reference sequence), CDR1 is GTSNPN while CDR2 is SVGIG.